The 19 T cell receptor beta chains below were found in one sample sequenced in a study of cytomegalovirus exposure and HLA in healthy donors. The PCR used 60 Vbeta and 13 Jbeta primers. Using immunoSEQ multiplex PCR, the repertoire was profiled, and TCRdb retains in-frame clones only, with some absent. The top ten hold approximately 1.5% of the sample, which has about 190,000 clones, over 70% seen once. Sequenced material: PBMCs. These receptors came from a woman aged 18-29 years in good health and CMV-seronegative.

This chain joins TRBV6-1 and TRBJ2-7; 10 bases are a match to TRBD2. The CDR3 spans 15 residues. Germline V gene lookup returns CDR1 MNHNS and CDR2 SASEGT. V shed 6 bases, J shed 0 bases, and the junction held 5 bases outside the gene matches. CDR3 sequence reads: CASRGGLAASYEQYF. CDR3 DNA: TGTGCCAGCAGGGGTGGACTAGCGGCCTCCTACGAGCAGTACTTC.

This chain links TRBV9 with TRBJ2-7; 8 positions agree with TRBD1. The CDR3 consists of 13 residues. The V and J ends lost 4 bases and 3 bases, in that order; junction bases with no gene match: 3. Germline CDR1 SGDLS, CDR2 YYNGEE. CDR3 loop: CASSFGQGYEQYF. CDR3 DNA: TGTGCCAGCAGCTTTGGACAGGGCTACGAGCAGTACTTC.

A remark on this clone: A read error may account for a junction end that differs from germline. Other DNA sequences from this sample encode an identical CDR3 as well. The rearrangement links TRBV30 to TRBJ2-2, with a tentative D call TRBD2 (5 bases). CDR3 length equals 13 residues. CDR1 is GTSNPN and CDR2 is SVGIG in the germline V gene (reference sequence). The CDR3 protein is CAWSGLATGELFF. CDR3 bases: TGTGCCTGGAGTGGACTGGCCACCGGGGAACTGTTTTTT.

V usage is TRBV9 and J usage is TRBJ2-3; TRBD2 aligns across 9 bases. This CDR3 spans 15 amino acids. Per the germline V gene, CDR1 is SGDLS and CDR2 is YYNGEE. J was trimmed by 3 bases and V by 2 bases; bases with no gene match: 4. CDR3 in DNA: TGTGCCAGCAGCGTGGGTAGCGGGAGTACAGATACGCAGTATTTT. Amino acid sequence: CASSVGSGSTDTQYF.

V and J are TRBV28 and TRBJ1-2; D might be TRBD1 (5 bases). The ends were cut back, 6 bases at V and 6 bases at J, with 20 bases in the middle. The CDR3 contains 15 residues. Germline assignment: CDR1 MDHEN and CDR2 SYDVKM. CDR3 nucleotides: TGTGCCAGCAGAATAGGACAAGCCGGATCCGATGGCTACACCTTC. This sequence encodes CASRIGQAGSDGYTF.

The chain links TRBV6-6 to TRBJ2-7; 8 positions match TRBD1. V shed 6 bases, J shed 3 bases, and the junction held 4 bases outside the gene matches. The CDR3 totals 13 residues. Germline V gene sequence: CDR1 MNHNY, CDR2 SVGAGI (reference sequence). The CDR3, as DNA: TGTGCCAGCAGGCCGGGACAGGACTACGAGCAGTACTTC. It codes for CASRPGQDYEQYF.

The rearrangement links TRBV5-1 to TRBJ2-7, with 7 nucleotides matching TRBD2. Looked up from germline, CDR1 is SGHRS and CDR2 is YFSETQ. The CDR3 length is 18 residues. V shed 0 bases, J shed 0 bases, and the junction held 12 bases outside the gene matches. In nucleotides, the CDR3 is TGCGCCAGCAGCTTGGGGTCCAGCCATAGCGGGTCCTCCTACGAGCAGTACTTC. Protein sequence: CASSLGSSHSGSSYEQYF.

J is TRBJ2-7 and V is TRBV28; no definite D call. Trimming removed 6 bases at V and 1 base at J, with 13 bases between. Germline CDR1 reads MDHEN; CDR2 reads SYDVKM. The CDR3 is 14 residues long. The CDR3 sequence: CASRGASKSYEQYF. CDR3 bases: TGTGCCAGCAGGGGCGCTTCTAAATCCTACGAGCAGTACTTC.

This chain joins TRBV4-2 and TRBJ2-1, with 7 bases fitting TRBD1. V shed 2 bases and J 5 bases; nucleotides not matched to a gene: 9. CDR3 size: 16 residues. Germline-derived CDR1 and CDR2 are LGHNA and YNFKEQ. The CDR3 here is CASSQSPGTADNEQFF. The CDR3 DNA is TGTGCCAGCAGCCAAAGCCCCGGGACAGCCGACAATGAGCAGTTCTTC.

The DNA of the CDR3 is TGCAGCGTTACCGACAGGGAAGTCCTCTACGAGCAGTACTTC. Translating gives CSVTDREVLYEQYF. The chain carries TRBV29-1 and TRBJ2-7, with 7 bases fitting TRBD1. J lost 3 bases, V lost 5 bases, and 10 bases had no gene match. This CDR3 is built from 14 residues. The germline gives CDR1 SQVTM, CDR2 ANQGSEA.

This clone showed up just a few times. The V gene is TRBV5-1, the J gene TRBJ2-3; 15 nucleotides align to TRBD2. CDR1 is SGHRS and CDR2 is YFSETQ in the germline V gene. The trim removed 7 bases at V and 1 base at J, leaving 19 bases unmatched. The CDR3 spans 21 residues. The CDR3 loop is CASFGASPGTSGGLRTDTQYF. Written as DNA, the CDR3 is TGCGCCAGCTTCGGAGCTTCCCCCGGGACTAGCGGGGGGCTGCGCACAGATACGCAGTATTTT.

V gene TRBV5-1 combines with J gene TRBJ2-3; tentative D call: TRBD1 (6 bases). Germline V gives CDR1 SGHRS, CDR2 YFSETQ. CDR3 length: 15 residues. V gave up 1 base and J gave up 2 bases, with 11 bases separating them. The CDR3 loop reads CASSLKQGHTDTQYF. The CDR3 DNA follows: TGCGCCAGCAGCTTGAAACAGGGTCACACAGATACGCAGTATTTT. The variable domain in full, completed from reference TRBV5-1 and TRBJ2-3, reads KAGVTQTPRYLIKTRGQQVTLSCSPISGHRSVSWYQQTPGQGLQFLFEYFSETQRNKGNFPGRFSGRQFSNSRSEMNVSTLELGDSALYLCASSLKQGHTDTQYFGPGTRLTVL.

The chain recombines TRBV6-5 with TRBJ1-5, with unresolved D. V lost 3 bases, J lost 6 bases, and 6 bases lay in between. The CDR3 sequence is 12 residues long. Germline V gene data show CDR1 as MNHEY and CDR2 as SVGAGI. The CDR3 protein is CASSYSVQPQHF. The CDR3 nucleotides are TGTGCCAGCAGTTATAGTGTTCAGCCCCAGCATTTT.

The chain carries TRBV29-1 and TRBJ1-1; D possibly corresponds to TRBD1 (6 bases). The germline CDR1 and CDR2 sequences are SQVTM and ANQGSEA. The CDR3 totals 11 residues. V was cut by 6 bases and J by 11 bases, with 16 bases left in between. The CDR3 spells CSVHGQLGAFF. CDR3 sequence (DNA): TGCAGCGTCCACGGACAGCTAGGGGCTTTCTTT.

The chain employs TRBV10-2 and TRBJ2-7; TRBD1 is a possible D gene (6 bases). Germline assignment: CDR1 WSHSY and CDR2 SAAADI. The CDR3 sequence is 12 residues long. Trimming took 6 bases from V and 7 from J, leaving 13 bases between them. CDR3 in amino acids: CASSLQGQEQYF. The CDR3 nucleotides read TGCGCCAGCAGCCTACAGGGCCAGGAGCAGTACTTC.

The rearrangement uses TRBV4-1 and TRBJ1-1; 11 bases map to TRBD1. The junction had 6 bases not matched to a gene; V was cut back by 2 bases and J by 1 base. CDR3 length: 17 amino acids. Germline-derived CDR1 and CDR2 are MGHRA and YSYEKL. This chain's CDR3 is CASSQYRTGGQNTEAFF. CDR3 nucleotide sequence: TGCGCCAGCAGCCAATACAGGACAGGGGGCCAGAACACTGAAGCTTTCTTT.

The chain uses TRBV7-9 and TRBJ2-7, with 8 bases fitting TRBD2. The junction had 5 bases not matched to a gene; V was cut back by 1 base and J by 0 bases. There are 16 residues in the CDR3. The germline V gene has CDR1 SEHNR and CDR2 FQNEAQ (reference sequence). For the CDR3, the DNA is TGTGCCAGCAGCTTAGTTTCAGCGGGAGACTCCTACGAGCAGTACTTC. The encoded protein is CASSLVSAGDSYEQYF. Full variable domain (remainder filled in from reference TRBV7-9 and TRBJ2-7): DTGVSQNPRHKITKRGQNVTFRCDPISEHNRLYWYRQTLGQGPEFLTYFQNEAQLEKSRLLSDRFSAERPKGSFSTLEIQRTEQGDSAMYLCASSLVSAGDSYEQYFGPGTRLTVT.

The genes are TRBV6-4 and TRBJ2-3; 9 bases are shared with TRBD2. This CDR3 region has 13 residues. V was clipped by 6 bases and J by 11 bases; unmatched bases: 9. Germline-derived CDR1 and CDR2 are MRHNA and SNTAGT. CDR3 amino acids: CASSQISGGGQYF. The CDR3 bases are TGTGCCAGCAGCCAAATTAGCGGGGGAGGGCAGTATTTT.

This clone has only a few counts. V is TRBV15 and J is TRBJ2-1, with D unclear. Germline lookup yields CDR1 LNHNV and CDR2 YYDKDF (reference sequence). This CDR3 region has 18 residues. Trimming pared 2 bases from V and 0 bases from J, leaving 17 bases between. The CDR3 reads CATSRNPGPPSSYNEQFF. The CDR3 DNA reads TGTGCCACCAGCAGAAACCCGGGTCCGCCGAGCTCCTACAATGAGCAGTTCTTC.